The 11 T cell receptor beta chains given below trace back to one sample, sequenced in a study of blood T cell repertoires in COVID-19. Repertoires were generated with immunoSEQ multiplex PCR, while TCRdb's copy carries only in-frame clones and drops some. The sample contains roughly 230,000 clones, approximately 83% of which appear only once. Sequencing input: PBMCs or T cells enriched from blood (not recorded which). All receptors come from a man in his fifties or sixties who had recovered from COVID-19.

This chain connects TRBV9 to TRBJ1-1, with no clear D. Trimming took 0 bases from V and 4 from J, leaving 10 bases between them. The CDR3 extends over 14 amino acids. CDR1 is SGDLS, CDR2 YYNGEE, per germline. The CDR3 DNA is TGTGCCAGCAGCGTAGCTACCTCTTTCACTGAAGCTTTCTTT. The encoded protein is CASSVATSFTEAFF.

For this clone: Other DNA sequences in the same sample also yield this CDR3. CDR3 protein: CASSVEEKEQFF. The CDR3 DNA sequence: TGTGCCAGCAGCGTAGAGGAGAAGGAGCAGTTCTTC. The V call is TRBV9, the J call TRBJ2-1; D unclear. CDR1 is SGDLS and CDR2 is YYNGEE in the germline V gene. The CDR3 has 12 residues. V was shortened by 0 bases and J by 10 bases, with 8 bases between the two germline ends.

The chain uses TRBV27 and TRBJ1-2, with TRBD1 matching 10 bases. This CDR3 spans 16 amino acids. CDR1 and CDR2 (germline): MNHEY, SMNVEV (reference sequence). Trimming at V came to 8 bases and at J to 1 base, leaving 10 bases not matched to a gene. In DNA, the CDR3 is TGTGCCAGCGGGAGTGGACAGGGGGTATTTAACTATGGCTACACCTTC. It specifies CASGSGQGVFNYGYTF.

This clone was seen a handful of times. This chain links TRBV7-3 with TRBJ2-7; 7 bases align to TRBD1. V lost 5 bases, J lost 2 bases, and 6 bases stayed unmatched. This CDR3 region has 14 residues. Germline loops: CDR1 SGHTA, CDR2 FQGTGA. CDR3 sequence (DNA): TGTGCCAGCAGCCGACGACAGGGTCCCTACGAGCAGTACTTC. Its translation: CASSRRQGPYEQYF. The full variable domain, in which reference TRBV7-3 and TRBJ2-7 provide the parts outside the CDR3, is GAGVSQTPSNKVTEKGKYVELRCDPISGHTALYWYRQSLGQGPEFLIYFQGTGAADDSGLPNDRFFAVRPEGSVSTLKIQRTERGDSAVYLCASSRRQGPYEQYFGPGTRLTVT.

This clone was seen just once. CDR3: CASSAGRGGANYAEQFF. CDR3 DNA: TGCGCCAGCAGCGCGGGCCGCGGGGGGGCGAACTACGCTGAGCAGTTCTTC. The chain recombines TRBV5-1 with TRBJ2-1; TRBD2 matches at 9 bases. V shed 4 bases, J shed 9 bases, and the junction held 17 bases outside the gene matches. The length of the CDR3 is 17 residues. In germline, CDR1 is SGHRS, CDR2 YFSETQ.

The V call is TRBV5-1, the J call TRBJ1-1, with D tentatively TRBD1 (5 bases). The CDR3 contains 14 residues. V lost 4 bases and J 5 bases, leaving 15 bases between the germline ends. CDR1 and CDR2 from the germline V gene are SGHRS and YFSETQ. CDR3 sequence (DNA): TGCGCCAGCAGCCCTGGGGCACCCGTTACTGAAGCTTTCTTT. Its translation: CASSPGAPVTEAFF.

This clone was recorded at least ten times. The chain links TRBV10-1 to TRBJ1-2; 8 bases map to TRBD1. Trimming took 5 bases from V and 6 from J; bases not matched to a gene: 8. The CDR3 spans 14 residues. Germline-derived CDR1 and CDR2 are WNHNN and SYGVQD (reference sequence). CDR3 DNA sequence: TGCGCCAGCAGTCCCACCAGGACAGGGCATGGCTACACCTTC. Its translation: CASSPTRTGHGYTF.

This clone was recorded a few times. V usage is TRBV11-1 and J usage is TRBJ1-1, with TRBD1 matching 7 bases. V gave up 7 bases and J gave up 4 bases; unmatched junction bases: 9. The CDR3 has 14 residues. CDR1 and CDR2 from the germline V gene are SGHAT and FQDESV (reference sequence). CDR3 DNA: TGTGCCAGCACCCCATCAGGGGGAAGCACTGAAGCTTTCTTT. It translates to CASTPSGGSTEAFF.

The V and J genes are TRBV7-9 and TRBJ1-3; TRBD1 is a possible D gene (6 bases). Germline V lookup: CDR1 SEHNR, CDR2 FQNEAQ (reference sequence). The CDR3 is 17 residues long. The V end lost 4 bases, the J end lost 0 bases, and 16 bases lay between the germline ends. The CDR3 DNA reads TGTGCCAGCAGCTCTACAGGGAGACTACTCTCTGGAAACACCATATATTTT. Protein: CASSSTGRLLSGNTIYF. The variable domain in full, with the rest retrieved from reference TRBV7-9 and TRBJ1-3, is DTGVSQNPRHKITKRGQNVTFRCDPISEHNRLYWYRQTLGQGPEFLTYFQNEAQLEKSRLLSDRFSAERPKGSFSTLEIQRTEQGDSAMYLCASSSTGRLLSGNTIYFGEGSWLTVV.

The V and J genes are TRBV14 and TRBJ2-1, with 12 bases that match TRBD1. Germline assignment: CDR1 SGHDN and CDR2 FVKESK. There are 16 residues in the CDR3. J gave up 7 bases and V 4 bases, and 8 bases lay outside the gene matches. The CDR3 spells CASSRLGQGARNEQFF. In DNA, the CDR3 is TGTGCCAGCAGCCGCCTGGGACAGGGGGCTAGGAATGAGCAGTTCTTC. The full variable domain, completed using reference TRBV14 and TRBJ2-1, is EAGVTQFPSHSVIEKGQTVTLRCDPISGHDNLYWYRRVMGKEIKFLLHFVKESKQDESGMPNNRFLAERTGGTYSTLKVQPAELEDSGVYFCASSRLGQGARNEQFFGPGTRLTVL.

This chain connects TRBV4-2 to TRBJ2-7, with D uncertain. The CDR3 has 17 residues. V was pared by 0 bases and J by 2 bases, with 17 bases between. The V gene's germline CDR1 is LGHNA and CDR2 YNFKEQ. The CDR3, as DNA: TGTGCCAGCAGCCAAGATCTCCTAGGCGGAACTACCTACGAGCAGTACTTC. Amino acids: CASSQDLLGGTTYEQYF.